This passage covers 20 T cell receptor beta chains from one sample sequenced in a study of identical twins. In TCRdb, the 5' RACE reads were re-called with MiXCR into one record per CDR3 protein. The table includes about 390,000 distinct CDR3 sequences, 8.5% to 10% detected once. Sequenced sample: naive T cells sorted from blood. The receptor source for this set is a woman between 50 and 59 years old in good health.

The J gene is TRBJ2-7, the V gene TRBV4-1; 8 bases are a match to TRBD2. Trimming at V came to 3 bases and at J to 6 bases, leaving 10 bases not matched to a gene. CDR1 and CDR2 from the germline V gene are MGHRA and YSYEKL. This CDR3 spans 15 amino acids. Written as DNA, the CDR3 is TGCGCCAGCAGCCAGTTAGCGGGGAACCCACGCGAGCAGTACTTC. Translation: CASSQLAGNPREQYF.

This clonotype was counted between two and nine times. The J gene is TRBJ1-5, the V gene TRBV3-1; perhaps TRBD1 as D (5 bases). V shed 1 base and J shed 10 bases, with 11 bases lying between them. Germline V gene sequence: CDR1 LGHDT, CDR2 YNNKEL (reference sequence). This CDR3 comprises 13 residues. CDR3 nucleotide sequence: TGTGCCAGCAGCCAAGCAGGGTCAGCTCCCCAGCATTTT. Translating it yields CASSQAGSAPQHF.

In this sample, this clonotype turned up a few times. V and J are TRBV28 and TRBJ2-1; 10 bases are shared with TRBD2. Trimming took 3 bases from V and 9 from J; bases not matched to a gene: 8. The CDR3 has 15 residues. In germline, CDR1 is MDHEN, CDR2 SYDVKM. CDR3 in amino acids: CASSFLLAGGSEQFF. As DNA, the CDR3 is TGTGCCAGCAGTTTTCTCTTAGCGGGAGGTAGTGAGCAGTTCTTC.

This clonotype was counted a few times. The rearrangement links TRBV20-1 to TRBJ2-7; 8 nucleotides line up with TRBD2. The V and J ends lost 3 bases and 1 base, in that order; junction bases with no gene match: 2. The CDR3 is 13 amino acids. From germline, CDR1 is DFQATT and CDR2 SNEGSKA (reference sequence). As DNA, the CDR3 is TGCAGTGCTAGTCGGGGGGGGTCCTACGAGCAGTACGTC. Translation: CSASRGGSYEQYV.

This rearrangement joins TRBV27 to TRBJ2-1, with 11 bases lining up with TRBD2. Germline trimming cut 5 bases from V and 5 bases from J; bases unmatched to any gene: 8. This CDR3 is built from 16 residues. In germline, CDR1 is MNHEY, CDR2 SMNVEV (reference sequence). The CDR3 here is CASSPLLAGEHNEQFF. CDR3 DNA: TGTGCCAGCAGTCCTTTACTAGCGGGAGAACACAATGAGCAGTTCTTC.

This clonotype turned up a few times. This chain joins TRBV20-1 and TRBJ1-1; no definite D call. CDR3 length: 12 residues. Trimming removed 3 bases at V and 8 bases at J, with 13 bases between. Germline V gene data show CDR1 as DFQATT and CDR2 as SNEGSKA (reference sequence). The CDR3 spells CSASRDPTEAFF. As DNA, the CDR3 is TGCAGTGCTAGTCGGGATCCGACGGAAGCTTTCTTT.

This clonotype was seen at least ten times. This chain links TRBV29-1 with TRBJ2-7; D perhaps matches TRBD2 (5 bases). The CDR3 covers 14 residues. Germline values: CDR1 SQVTM, CDR2 ANQGSEA. Between the trimmed V and J ends, which lost 4 bases and 0 bases, there was a span of 13 bases. The CDR3 DNA reads TGCAGCGTTGCCCCGAGAGGGAGCTCCTACGAGCAGTACTTC. Translation gives CSVAPRGSSYEQYF.

This rearrangement joins TRBV20-1 to TRBJ2-7, with 8 nucleotides matching TRBD2. The CDR3 extends over 13 amino acids. The trim removed 3 bases at V and 4 bases at J, leaving 5 bases unmatched. Germline loops: CDR1 DFQATT, CDR2 SNEGSKA (reference sequence). CDR3 loop: CSASREGTYEQYF. CDR3 sequence (DNA): TGCAGTGCTAGTCGGGAGGGAACTTACGAGCAGTACTTC.

Concerning this clonotype: This could be a read error, since a much larger clone is one nucleotide away. The CDR3 loop is CASSAGTGTYEQYF. The CDR3 coding sequence is TGTGCCAGCAGCGCCGGGACAGGGACCTACGAGCAGTACTTC. J is TRBJ2-7 and V is TRBV2, with TRBD1 matching over 9 bases. The length of the CDR3 is 14 residues. CDR1 SNHLY and CDR2 FYNNEI come from the germline V gene. Trimming removed 6 bases from V and 2 bases from J; junction bases left unmatched: 5.

This clonotype showed up just a few times. The J gene is TRBJ2-7, the V gene TRBV18; no clear D gene. The CDR3 is 15 residues long. The germline CDR1 and CDR2 sequences are KGHSH and LQKENI. V lost 1 base and J lost 1, with 11 bases in between. In DNA form, the CDR3 reads TGTGCCAGCTCACCACTCCCGTCCGTTTCCTACGAGCAGTACGTC. It yields the protein CASSPLPSVSYEQYV.

This clonotype was observed a handful of times. The V gene is TRBV7-9, the J gene TRBJ2-2; 8 positions agree with TRBD1. With V trimmed by 5 bases and J by 1 base, 6 bases remained unmatched. Germline-derived CDR1 and CDR2 are SEHNR and FQNEAQ (reference sequence). The CDR3 runs 16 residues. Here the CDR3 reads CASSHLGTGNTGELFF. CDR3 DNA: TGTGCCAGCAGCCACCTAGGGACAGGGAACACCGGGGAGCTGTTTTTT.

The gene calls are TRBV29-1 and TRBJ1-1; no reliable D call. Germline CDR1 and CDR2: SQVTM and ANQGSEA. Trimming shortened V by 7 bases and J by 4 bases, and 16 bases separated the two germline ends. This CDR3 is 13 amino acids long. The CDR3 DNA reads TGCAGCGCTGGGAGTCAAGTGCTCACTGAAGCTTTCTTT. Protein: CSAGSQVLTEAFF.

The V and J genes are TRBV21-1 and TRBJ2-2; the table's D call of TRBD1 was not tested on the DNA. TRBV21-1 is labeled a pseudogene. The CDR3 has 18 residues. CDR3 residues: CASRTPALGPGRTGELFF. The CDR3 DNA follows: TGTGCCAGCAGGACCCCAGCCTTAGGTCCGGGGAGGACCGGGGAGCTGTTTTTT.

In this sample, this clonotype turned up many times. The V and J genes are TRBV2 and TRBJ1-4, with TRBD1 as a possible D gene (5 bases). The CDR3 length is 13 residues. Trimming removed 6 bases at V and 8 bases at J, with 13 bases between. The germline gives CDR1 SNHLY, CDR2 FYNNEI. CDR3 nucleotides: TGTGCCAGCAGAGCCGACAGTTGGGAAAAACTGTTTTTT. This sequence encodes CASRADSWEKLFF.

Only a few counts were recorded for this clonotype. The chain combines TRBV28 with TRBJ2-2, with a tentative D call TRBD2 (6 bases). V shed 6 bases and J shed 5 bases, with 10 bases lying between them. In germline, CDR1 is MDHEN, CDR2 SYDVKM. This CDR3 spans 13 amino acids. The CDR3 loop reads CASSGSATGELFF. Written as DNA, the CDR3 is TGTGCCAGCAGCGGGAGTGCAACCGGGGAGCTGTTTTTT.

This clonotype was counted between two and nine times. The rearrangement links TRBV7-9 to TRBJ2-3; D is unresolved. Trimming left V 4 bases short and J 2 bases short, with 16 bases between. This CDR3 has 16 residues. Germline V lookup: CDR1 SEHNR, CDR2 FQNEAQ (reference sequence). The CDR3: CASSSLRAENTDTQYF. DNA for the CDR3: TGTGCCAGCAGCTCACTACGGGCGGAAAACACAGATACGCAGTATTTT.

The J gene is TRBJ2-1, the V gene TRBV20-1; D perhaps matches TRBD2 (6 bases). V lost 0 bases to trimming and J lost 9 bases, with 15 bases between them. Germline CDR1 is DFQATT and CDR2 is SNEGSKA (reference sequence). The CDR3 loop spans 14 amino acids. This chain's CDR3 is CSARDPGGNGEQFF. The DNA of the CDR3 is TGCAGTGCTAGAGACCCCGGAGGGAACGGTGAGCAGTTCTTC.

The gene calls are TRBV29-1 and TRBJ2-3; 7 nucleotides line up with TRBD1. The CDR3 has 16 residues. Per the germline V gene, CDR1 is SQVTM and CDR2 is ANQGSEA. Losses at the gene ends were 4 bases for V and 2 bases for J; bases not matched to a gene: 12. This chain's CDR3 is CSVGDRLRRNTDTQYF. The CDR3 DNA is TGCAGCGTTGGGGACAGACTTCGCCGGAACACAGATACGCAGTATTTT.

This chain uses TRBV5-1 with TRBJ2-6, with 8 bases matching TRBD1. Germline CDR1 reads SGHRS; CDR2 reads YFSETQ. Trimming cost V 6 bases and J 0 bases; bases outside gene matches: 2. The CDR3 consists of 15 residues. Here the CDR3 DNA reads TGCGCCAGCATGGACAGGGACTCTGGGGCCAACGTCCTGACTTTC. It codes for CASMDRDSGANVLTF.

This clonotype has more than one count but fewer than ten. V is TRBV20-1 and J is TRBJ2-7; a possible D gene is TRBD1 (6 bases). Per the germline V gene, CDR1 is DFQATT and CDR2 is SNEGSKA (reference sequence). V lost 3 bases to trimming and J lost 6 bases, with 18 bases between them. The CDR3 contains 14 residues. This chain's CDR3 is CSASFRGQPSEQYF. The CDR3 DNA reads TGCAGTGCTAGTTTTCGGGGACAACCATCCGAGCAGTACTTC.